This T cell receptor (beta chain) derives from a study of cytomegalovirus exposure and HLA in healthy donors. As for the study in general: From donors who were HLA-typed, an early data release held approximately 84 million unique TCRs. The study, taken as a whole, reports: TRBV6-2, TRBV6-3 and some other V segments were unresolvable in 87-base-pair reads.

Germline V gene sequence: CDR1 SGHTA, CDR2 FQGNSA. The CDR3 runs to 15 residues. With V trimmed by 5 bases and J by 8 bases, 8 bases remained unmatched. On this clone itself: Its antigen is currently unknown.

Primers: 60 Vbeta forward and 13 Jbeta reverse. TCRdb's table, derived via immunoSEQ multiplex PCR, lists solely in-frame clones and lacks some. The profile shows about 64,000 clones, roughly 66% of them singletons. The receptor comes from a woman aged 50 to 60 in good health and CMV-seronegative. The sample was PBMCs. The chain carries TRBV7-2 and TRBJ2-3; 12 bases fit TRBD2. The CDR3 region has the DNA TGTGCCAGCAGCCCGACTAGCGGGAGTGATAGTACGCAGTATTTT. It translates to CASSPTSGSDSTQYF. The full variable domain, rest sourced from reference TRBV7-2 and TRBJ2-3, is GAGVSQSPSNKVTEKGKDVELRCDPISGHTALYWYRQSLGQGLEFLIYFQGNSAPDKSGLPSDRFSAERTGGSVSTLTIQRTQQEDSAVYLCASSPTSGSDSTQYFGPGTRLTVL.